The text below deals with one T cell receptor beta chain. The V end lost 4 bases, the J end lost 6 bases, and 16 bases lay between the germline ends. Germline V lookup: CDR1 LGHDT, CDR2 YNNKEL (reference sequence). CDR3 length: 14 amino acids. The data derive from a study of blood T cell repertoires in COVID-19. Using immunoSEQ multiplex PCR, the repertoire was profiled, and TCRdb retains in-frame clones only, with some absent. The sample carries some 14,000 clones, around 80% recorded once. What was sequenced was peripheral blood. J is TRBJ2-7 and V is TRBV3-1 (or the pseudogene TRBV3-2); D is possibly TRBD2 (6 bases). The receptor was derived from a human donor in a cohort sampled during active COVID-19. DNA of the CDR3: TGTGCCAGCAGCCGGGACTTCGGGTCTCTCGAGCAGTACTTC. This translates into CASSRDFGSLEQYF.